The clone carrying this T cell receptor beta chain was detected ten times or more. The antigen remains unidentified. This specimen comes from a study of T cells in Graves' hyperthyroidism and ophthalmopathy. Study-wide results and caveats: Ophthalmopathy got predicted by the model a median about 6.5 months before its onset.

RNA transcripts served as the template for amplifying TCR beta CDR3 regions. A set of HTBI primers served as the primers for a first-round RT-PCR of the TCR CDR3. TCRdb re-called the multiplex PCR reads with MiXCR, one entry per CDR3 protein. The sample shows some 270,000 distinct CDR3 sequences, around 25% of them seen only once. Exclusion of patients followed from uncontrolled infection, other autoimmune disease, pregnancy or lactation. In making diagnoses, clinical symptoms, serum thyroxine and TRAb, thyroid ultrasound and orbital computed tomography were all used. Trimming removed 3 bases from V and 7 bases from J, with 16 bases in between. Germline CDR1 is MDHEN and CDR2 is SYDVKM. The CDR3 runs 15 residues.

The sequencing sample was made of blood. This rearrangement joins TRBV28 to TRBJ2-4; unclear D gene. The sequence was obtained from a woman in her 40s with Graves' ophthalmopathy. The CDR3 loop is CASSFTAERGNIQYF. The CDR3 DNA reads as TGTGCCAGCAGTTTTACGGCGGAGAGAGGTAACATTCAGTACTTC.